This T cell receptor beta chain was documented in a study of identical twins. Study-wide results and limits: Beta out-of-frame twin sharing showed a weaker excess.

A universal primer binding site was introduced by template switching. The final cDNA contained unique molecular identifiers. TCRdb reanalysed the 5' RACE reads using MiXCR and keeps one entry per CDR3 protein. Seen here are 1,800,000 or so distinct CDR3 sequences, about 32% observed once, and the top ten hold less than 0.35%. From germline, CDR1 is SGHAT and CDR2 FQNNGV. CDR3 length: 15 residues. V was clipped by 5 bases and J by 1 base; unmatched bases: 4. Notes on this clonotype: Its antigen remains unidentified.

The chain recombines TRBV11-2 with TRBJ2-4; 8 bases line up with TRBD2. The sample was cord blood. The receptor was isolated from a newborn girl in good health. The CDR3 coding sequence is TGTGCCAGCAGCCCTACTAGCGGTGCCAAAAACATTCAGTACTTC. This encodes CASSPTSGAKNIQYF.